Listed here are 5 T cell receptor beta chains from one sample, sequenced in a study of metastatic and nonmetastatic thyroid tumors (dated by TCRdb to the early 2020s). None of the patients had been given any treatment before thyroid surgery. The method was PCR. Sequenced using an Illumina HiSeq 4000. Using fastp trimming at Q25 and MiXCR clonotype assembly, TCRdb reanalyzed the public sequencing data and kept in-frame beta chains. The sample contains more than 40,000 clones, 20% to 30% of them found a single time. The ten largest clones add up to roughly 15% of the sample. Sequenced input: tumor tissue. The receptors come from a female donor with papillary thyroid cancer or a benign thyroid nodule (not recorded which). Some clones in this sample may be carry-over from other donors' samples.

V is TRBV15 and J is TRBJ1-2; 7 bases match TRBD1. The germline gives CDR1 LNHNV, CDR2 YYDKDF (reference sequence). This CDR3 is 14 amino acids long. V dropped 1 base and J dropped 4; count of bases not matched to a gene: 3. The CDR3 loop is CATSRGTGTYGYTF. Here the CDR3 DNA reads TGTGCCACCAGCAGAGGGACAGGAACCTATGGCTACACCTTC.

The chain uses TRBV4-1 and TRBJ2-7; D gene ambiguous. The V end was cut by 0 bases, the J end by 3 bases, with 12 bases between. Germline V gene lookup returns CDR1 MGHRA and CDR2 YSYEKL. The CDR3 has 15 amino acids. CDR3 DNA: TGCGCCAGCAGCCAAGATAATGGCCGAATCTACGAGCAGTACTTC. It specifies CASSQDNGRIYEQYF.

The J gene is TRBJ2-3, the V gene TRBV11-1; TRBD2 aligns across 7 bases. V lost 5 bases and J lost 0; bases outside the gene matches: 8. Germline V gene sequence: CDR1 SGHAT, CDR2 FQDESV (reference sequence). This CDR3 has 16 amino acids. As DNA, the CDR3 is TGTGCCAGCAGCATAATGACTAGCTCTAGCACAGATACGCAGTATTTT. It yields the protein CASSIMTSSSTDTQYF.

This clone appeared a few times. V is TRBV2 and J is TRBJ2-1; tentatively, D is TRBD2 (6 bases). The CDR3 covers 13 residues. V gave up 5 bases and J gave up 6 bases, with 11 bases separating them. CDR1 is SNHLY, CDR2 FYNNEI, per germline. CDR3 residues: CASSSGLINEQFF. DNA of the CDR3: TGTGCCAGCAGTTCGGGACTGATCAATGAGCAGTTCTTC.

This clone was seen at least ten times. This specimen includes other DNA sequences encoding the same CDR3. The chain couples TRBV9 to TRBJ1-1; D is unclear. V gave up 0 bases and J gave up 2 bases, with 5 bases separating them. Per germline, CDR1 SGDLS and CDR2 YYNGEE. CDR3 size: 13 residues. The DNA of the CDR3 is TGTGCCAGCAGCGTAGCAGGAAACACTGAAGCTTTCTTT. Its protein product is CASSVAGNTEAFF.